The 27 T cell receptor beta chains given below trace back to one sample, sequenced in a study of blood T cell repertoires in COVID-19. The assay was immunoSEQ multiplex PCR, and TCRdb's table has in-frame clones only and misses some. This table holds about 48,000 clones, about nine tenths found once. Sample: peripheral blood. These receptors originate from a woman of 80 years or more with COVID-19, enrolled during active disease.

This clone has a handful of counts. The rearrangement joins TRBV7-9 to TRBJ1-2, with unresolved D. The CDR3 covers 13 residues. V was clipped by 1 base and J by 7 bases, with 10 bases between them. CDR1 and CDR2 from the germline V gene are SEHNR and FQNEAQ (reference sequence). This CDR3 reads CASSLGGGGGYTF. CDR3 sequence (DNA): TGTGCCAGCAGCTTAGGGGGAGGAGGTGGCTACACCTTC.

The V call is TRBV18, the J call TRBJ1-4; TRBD1 might be the D (5 bases). In germline, CDR1 is KGHSH, CDR2 LQKENI. This CDR3 contains 14 residues. V was pared by 2 bases and J by 8 bases, with 12 bases between. The CDR3 nucleotides read TGTGCCAGCTCACCAAGGGGCATTGAGGAAAAACTGTTTTTT. It specifies CASSPRGIEEKLFF.

This clone is a singleton in its sample. The chain carries TRBV7-6 and TRBJ2-3, with 11 bases aligning to TRBD2. Germline V lookup: CDR1 SGHVS, CDR2 FNYEAQ. CDR3 size: 16 residues. V lost 3 bases to trimming and J lost 2 bases; unmatched junction nucleotides: 4. The CDR3 bases are TGTGCCAGCAGCTTTCGACTAGCGGGGACCACAGATACGCAGTATTTT. As protein: CASSFRLAGTTDTQYF.

The chain couples TRBV10-3 to TRBJ2-2, with TRBD1 matching 10 bases. J lost 6 bases, V lost 3 bases, and 7 bases had no gene match. The CDR3 is 16 amino acids. Germline lookup yields CDR1 ENHRY and CDR2 SYGVKD. For the CDR3, the DNA is TGTGCCATCAGTGATCCCGGACAGGGGGTATCCGGGGAGCTGTTTTTT. Its protein is CAISDPGQGVSGELFF.

The V call is TRBV5-1, the J call TRBJ1-1, with D possibly matching TRBD1 (6 bases). Germline lookup yields CDR1 SGHRS and CDR2 YFSETQ. There are 15 residues in the CDR3. V lost 0 bases and J lost 1, with 10 bases in between. This CDR3 reads CASSLEGVGNTEAFF. The CDR3 DNA is TGCGCCAGCAGCTTGGAGGGGGTCGGGAACACTGAAGCTTTCTTT.

This clone was detected only a few times. The rearrangement links TRBV29-1 to TRBJ1-2; TRBD1 matches 8 bases. The length of the CDR3 is 13 residues. With V trimmed by 1 base and J by 5 bases, 3 bases remained unmatched. Per germline, CDR1 SQVTM and CDR2 ANQGSEA. The DNA for the CDR3 is TGCAGCGTTGAAGGGACAGGGCGGTATGGCTACACCTTC. It specifies CSVEGTGRYGYTF.

The gene calls are TRBV5-4 and TRBJ2-1; perhaps TRBD1 as D (6 bases). Trimming left V 2 bases short and J 7 bases short, with 19 bases between. Germline assignment: CDR1 SGHNT and CDR2 YYREEE (reference sequence). CDR3 length equals 16 residues. This CDR3 reads CASSFIGAGARNEQFF. DNA for the CDR3: TGTGCCAGCAGCTTTATAGGGGCAGGGGCGCGGAATGAGCAGTTCTTC.

This chain connects TRBV4-2 to TRBJ2-7; no clear D. Germline lookup yields CDR1 LGHNA and CDR2 YNFKEQ. The CDR3 is made up of 14 amino acids. V was clipped by 0 bases and J by 3 bases, with 9 bases between them. The CDR3 is CASSQDSLVYEQYF. DNA of the CDR3: TGTGCCAGCAGCCAAGACAGCCTAGTCTACGAGCAGTACTTC.

The rearrangement joins TRBV5-1 to TRBJ1-2; no clear D gene. Trimming left V 0 bases short and J 3 bases short, with 6 bases between. Germline CDR1 is SGHRS and CDR2 is YFSETQ. The CDR3 runs 13 residues. As DNA, the CDR3 is TGCGCCAGCAGCTTGGATCCTGACTATGGCTACACCTTC. Its translation is CASSLDPDYGYTF.

The rearrangement uses TRBV11-2 and TRBJ1-2; D gene ambiguous. The CDR3 totals 17 residues. Germline CDR1 reads SGHAT; CDR2 reads FQNNGV. Trimming took 0 bases from V and 2 from J, leaving 16 bases between them. The CDR3 DNA sequence: TGTGCCAGCAGCTTAGATACTAGAGGCGGGAAGAACTATGGCTACACCTTC. It specifies CASSLDTRGGKNYGYTF.

This clone was found once. The J gene is TRBJ1-4, the V gene TRBV14, with a tentative D call TRBD1 (5 bases). V dropped 1 base and J dropped 7 bases, with 13 bases sitting between them. The CDR3 totals 15 residues. Germline-derived CDR1 and CDR2 are SGHDN and FVKESK. The CDR3 DNA is TGTGCCAGCAGCCAAGGAGGCAGGGTTGTTGAAAAACTGTTTTTT. Protein: CASSQGGRVVEKLFF.

This clone was counted once. This chain joins TRBV18 and TRBJ2-3; D is undetermined. Trimming removed 0 bases at V and 3 bases at J, with 4 bases between. Germline loops: CDR1 KGHSH, CDR2 LQKENI. The CDR3 is 13 amino acids. Written as DNA, the CDR3 is TGTGCCAGCTCACCACCCCAGACAGATACGCAGTATTTT. Translated, it gives CASSPPQTDTQYF.

The chain has TRBV6-5 and TRBJ1-6, with D maybe TRBD1 (5 bases). The CDR3 length is 15 residues. Germline loops: CDR1 MNHEY, CDR2 SVGAGI. V was clipped by 0 bases and J by 9 bases, with 12 bases between them. CDR3 sequence: CASSYSGAGTSPLHF. The CDR3 DNA follows: TGTGCCAGCAGTTACTCTGGGGCAGGAACTTCACCCCTCCACTTT.

This sequence joins TRBV14 and TRBJ2-1; 13 nucleotides match TRBD2. Germline V lookup: CDR1 SGHDN, CDR2 FVKESK. V gave up 1 base and J gave up 2 bases; unmatched junction bases: 5. The CDR3 spans 18 residues. The CDR3 sequence: CASSQAGTSGRAYNEQFF. The CDR3 bases are TGTGCCAGCAGCCAAGCTGGCACTAGCGGGAGGGCCTACAATGAGCAGTTCTTC.

The chain employs TRBV28 and TRBJ2-1; tentative D call: TRBD1 (6 bases). The CDR3 spans 15 residues. Trimming stripped 6 bases from V and 6 bases from J, with 18 bases between. Germline CDR1 is MDHEN and CDR2 is SYDVKM. The CDR3 sequence is CASRIRDTATNEQFF. Written as DNA, the CDR3 is TGTGCCAGCAGGATCCGGGACACCGCAACCAATGAGCAGTTCTTC.

This clone was seen a few times. This chain links TRBV30 with TRBJ1-5, with D tentatively TRBD1 (5 bases). CDR3 length: 14 amino acids. Germline CDR1 GTSNPN, CDR2 SVGIG (reference sequence). Trimming left V 5 bases short and J 7 bases short, with 18 bases between. The chain's CDR3 is CAWAKSRGGQPQHF. Written as DNA, the CDR3 is TGTGCCTGGGCTAAATCGAGGGGAGGGCAGCCCCAGCATTTT.

The chain has TRBV5-4 and TRBJ2-7, with 13 bases that match TRBD2. V shed 1 base and J 5 bases; nucleotides not matched to a gene: 3. The germline CDR1 and CDR2 sequences are SGHNT and YYREEE (reference sequence). The length of the CDR3 is 15 residues. CDR3: CASSLRTSGGNEQYF. Written as DNA, the CDR3 is TGTGCCAGCAGCTTGCGGACTAGCGGGGGCAACGAGCAGTACTTC.

The chain carries TRBV5-6 and TRBJ2-7; 7 nucleotides line up with TRBD1. Looked up from germline, CDR1 is SGHDT and CDR2 is YYEEEE. The junction had 14 bases not matched to a gene; V was cut back by 4 bases and J by 4 bases. The CDR3 runs 16 residues. The CDR3 DNA follows: TGTGCCAGCAGCGCGGAACACAGGGGTAACCCTTACGAGCAGTACTTC. Its protein product is CASSAEHRGNPYEQYF.

The chain employs TRBV5-1 and TRBJ1-1; no clear D gene. In germline, CDR1 is SGHRS, CDR2 YFSETQ. Trimming left V 0 bases short and J 1 base short, with 7 bases between. This CDR3 is built from 14 residues. In DNA form, the CDR3 reads TGCGCCAGCAGCTTGGGACACACGAACACTGAAGCTTTCTTT. This sequence encodes CASSLGHTNTEAFF.

V is TRBV11-1 and J is TRBJ2-7, with D possibly matching TRBD2 (6 bases). Deletions cut 1 base from V and 3 bases from J, with 7 bases between. The CDR3 is 13 residues long. In germline, CDR1 is SGHAT, CDR2 FQDESV (reference sequence). CDR3 nucleotide sequence: TGTGCCAGCAGCTTAGGGCGGGGCTACGAGCAGTACTTC. It yields the protein CASSLGRGYEQYF.

The V call is TRBV3-1 (or the pseudogene TRBV3-2), the J call TRBJ1-1, with a possible D match to TRBD1 (6 bases). From germline, CDR1 is LGHDT and CDR2 YNNKEL (reference sequence). The CDR3 has 14 amino acids. With 0 bases removed from V and 4 bases from J, the gap between germline ends came to 9 bases. DNA of the CDR3: TGTGCCAGCAGCCAAGATCAGGGGTCCACTGAAGCTTTCTTT. Translated, it gives CASSQDQGSTEAFF.

V usage is TRBV4-2 and J usage is TRBJ2-2; 12 nucleotides match TRBD2. CDR3 size: 18 residues. Germline values: CDR1 LGHNA, CDR2 YNFKEQ. V lost 4 bases, J lost 4 bases, and 10 bases stayed unmatched. Here the CDR3 DNA reads TGTGCCAGCAGCCCTAAGACTAGCGGGAGATTTAGCACCGGGGAGCTGTTTTTT. As protein: CASSPKTSGRFSTGELFF.

V gene TRBV18 combines with J gene TRBJ1-2, with TRBD1 matching over 7 bases. V lost 2 bases to trimming and J lost 4 bases; unmatched junction nucleotides: 7. The CDR3 is 15 amino acids. Germline V gives CDR1 KGHSH, CDR2 LQKENI. The CDR3 DNA reads as TGTGCCAGCTCACCAAACAGGGGTGATAGCTATGGCTACACCTTC. Protein product: CASSPNRGDSYGYTF. Full variable domain (rest looked up from reference TRBV18 and TRBJ1-2): NAGVMQNPRHLVRRRGQEARLRCSPMKGHSHVYWYRQLPEEGLKFMVYLQKENIIDESGMPKERFSAEFPKEGPSILRIQQVVRGDSAAYFCASSPNRGDSYGYTFGSGTRLTVV.

V usage is TRBV19 and J usage is TRBJ1-5, with D perhaps TRBD1 (5 bases). CDR3 length: 16 amino acids. V was pared by 4 bases and J by 4 bases, with 17 bases between. Germline lookup yields CDR1 LNHDA and CDR2 SQIVND (reference sequence). Here the CDR3 reads CASSSGRVLTNQPQHF. The CDR3 bases are TGTGCCAGTAGTAGCGGCAGGGTGCTAACTAATCAGCCCCAGCATTTT.

The chain employs TRBV3-1 (or the pseudogene TRBV3-2) and TRBJ1-4; TRBD1 matches at 9 bases. There are 16 residues in the CDR3. CDR1 and CDR2 from the germline V gene are LGHDT and YNNKEL (reference sequence). Trimming removed 4 bases from V and 0 bases from J; junction bases left unmatched: 3. CDR3 in amino acids: CASSPRDRATNEKLFF. The CDR3 DNA follows: TGTGCCAGCAGCCCCCGGGACAGGGCAACTAATGAAAAACTGTTTTTT.

V usage is TRBV7-2 and J usage is TRBJ1-1, with a possible D match to TRBD1 (6 bases). Germline assignment: CDR1 SGHTA and CDR2 FQGNSA. V lost 6 bases and J 3 bases, leaving 14 bases between the germline ends. This CDR3 has 14 amino acids. As DNA, the CDR3 is TGTGCCAGCAGACCGGGACAACTAGACACTGAAGCTTTCTTT. This sequence encodes CASRPGQLDTEAFF.

The chain links TRBV15 to TRBJ1-1; 8 bases align to TRBD1. V trimming: 1 base; J trimming: 1 base; junction bases outside the gene matches: 8. CDR1 LNHNV and CDR2 YYDKDF come from the germline V gene (reference sequence). This CDR3 spans 17 amino acids. The CDR3 sequence: CATSRGQDRVGNTEAFF. The CDR3 bases are TGTGCCACCAGCAGAGGACAGGACAGGGTCGGGAACACTGAAGCTTTCTTT.